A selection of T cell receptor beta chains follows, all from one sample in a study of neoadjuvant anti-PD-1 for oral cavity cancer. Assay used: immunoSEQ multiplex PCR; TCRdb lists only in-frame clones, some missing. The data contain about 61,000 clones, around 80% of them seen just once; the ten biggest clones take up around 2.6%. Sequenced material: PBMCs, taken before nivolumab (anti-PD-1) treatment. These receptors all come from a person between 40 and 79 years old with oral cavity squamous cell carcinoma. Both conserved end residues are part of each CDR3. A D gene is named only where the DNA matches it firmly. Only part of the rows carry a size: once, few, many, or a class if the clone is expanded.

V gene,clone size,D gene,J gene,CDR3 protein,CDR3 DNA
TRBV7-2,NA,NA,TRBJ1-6,CASSSPGDESPLHF,TGTGCCAGCAGCTCCCCGGGGGACGAATCACCCCTCCACTTT
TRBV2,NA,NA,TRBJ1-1,CASTGRMNTEAFF,TGTGCCAGCACTGGACGGATGAACACTGAAGCTTTCTTT
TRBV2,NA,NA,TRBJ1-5,CASSTHRDGQPQHF,TGTGCCAGCAGTACTCACAGGGACGGTCAGCCCCAGCATTTT
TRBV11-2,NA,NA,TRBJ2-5,CASSLFKLHGRISWETQYF,TGTGCCAGCAGCTTATTTAAGTTACACGGACGGATTTCGTGGGAGACCCAGTACTTC
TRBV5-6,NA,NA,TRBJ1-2,CASSLKVRPANYGYTF,TGTGCCAGCAGCTTGAAAGTCAGGCCAGCTAACTATGGCTACACCTTC
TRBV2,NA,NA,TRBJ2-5,CASSENTRETQYF,TGTGCCAGCAGTGAAAATACAAGAGAGACCCAGTACTTC
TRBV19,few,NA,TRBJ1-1,CASSMGLVGTEAFF,TGTGCCAGTAGTATGGGACTAGTTGGGACTGAAGCTTTCTTT
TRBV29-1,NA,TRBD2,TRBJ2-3,CSVGPSGSLDTQYF,TGCAGCGTGGGCCCTAGCGGGAGTTTAGATACGCAGTATTTT
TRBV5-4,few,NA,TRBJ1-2,CASSFRNNYGYTF,TGTGCCAGCAGCTTTAGAAATAACTATGGCTACACCTTC
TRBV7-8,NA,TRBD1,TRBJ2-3,CASSLAPGGSSDTQYF,TGTGCCAGCAGCTTAGCCCCAGGGGGTAGCTCAGATACGCAGTATTTT
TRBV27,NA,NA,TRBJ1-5,CASSARLDSNQPQHF,TGTGCCAGCAGTGCCCGCTTGGATAGCAATCAGCCCCAGCATTTT
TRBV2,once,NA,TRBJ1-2,CASSGTALSYTF,TGTGCCAGCAGCGGGACGGCTTTGAGCTACACCTTC
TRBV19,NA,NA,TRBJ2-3,CASSIYRVSTDTQYF,TGTGCCAGTAGTATTTATAGGGTCAGCACAGATACGCAGTATTTT
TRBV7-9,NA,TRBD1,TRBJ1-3,CASIHLGTENLNTIYF,TGTGCCAGCATCCACCTCGGGACAGAGAACTTAAACACCATATATTTT
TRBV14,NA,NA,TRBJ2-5,CASSQAGGRWTQYF,TGTGCCAGCAGCCAAGCGGGGGGCCGATGGACCCAGTACTTC
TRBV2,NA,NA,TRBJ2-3,CASSLLVNNGDTQYF,TGTGCCAGCAGTCTACTTGTTAACAATGGAGATACGCAGTATTTT
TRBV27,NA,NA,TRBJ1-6,CASSSLGVGSPLHF,TGTGCCAGCAGCTCTCTTGGGGTAGGGTCACCCCTCCACTTT
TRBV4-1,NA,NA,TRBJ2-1,CASSQVNLVAVGEQFF,TGCGCCAGCAGCCAAGTGAATTTGGTAGCCGTCGGTGAGCAGTTCTTC